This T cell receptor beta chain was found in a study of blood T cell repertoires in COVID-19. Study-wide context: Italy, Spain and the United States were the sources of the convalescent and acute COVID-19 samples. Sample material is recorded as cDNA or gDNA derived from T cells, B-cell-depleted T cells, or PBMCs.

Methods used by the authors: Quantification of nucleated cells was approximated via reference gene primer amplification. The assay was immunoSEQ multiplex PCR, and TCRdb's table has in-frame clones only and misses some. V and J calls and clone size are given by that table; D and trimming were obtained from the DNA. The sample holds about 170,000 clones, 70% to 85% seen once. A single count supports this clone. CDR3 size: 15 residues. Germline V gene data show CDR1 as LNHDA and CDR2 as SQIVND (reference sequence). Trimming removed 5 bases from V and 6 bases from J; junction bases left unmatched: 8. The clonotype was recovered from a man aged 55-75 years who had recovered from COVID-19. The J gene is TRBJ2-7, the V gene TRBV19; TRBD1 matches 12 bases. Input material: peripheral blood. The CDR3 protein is CASSPLRDRGPEQYF. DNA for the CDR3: TGTGCCAGTAGTCCCCTCCGGGACAGGGGGCCCGAGCAGTACTTC.